This T cell receptor beta chain was profiled in a study of identical twins. A note on this clonotype: What it binds is unknown.

The donor group consisted entirely of healthy Caucasians. Broader study findings: For out-of-frame alpha sequences shared by twins, low generation probability was in excess.

The germline CDR1 and CDR2 sequences are ENHRY and SYGVKD. V lost 8 bases to trimming and J lost 4 bases; unmatched junction nucleotides: 11. The CDR3 covers 15 residues. TCRdb processed the 5' RACE reads anew with MiXCR; each CDR3 protein has one entry. The sample records about 200,000 distinct CDR3 sequences, roughly 15% being singletons. The same data also went into a second study, on T cells expressing NK-cell markers. From that paper: HCMV specificity was not established for the expanded NKG2C+ T cell clones.

What was sequenced was CD8+ T cells sorted from blood. The sequence was collected from a woman between 18 and 29 years old in good health. The chain links TRBV10-3 to TRBJ2-1, with 7 bases lining up with TRBD2. The CDR3 DNA follows: TGTGCCATCTGGGAGCGGGGCCGGCAATACAATGAGCAGTTCTTC. Translating gives CAIWERGRQYNEQFF.